This T cell receptor (beta chain) was profiled in a study of blood T cell repertoires in COVID-19 (dated by TCRdb to 2020 to 2022). About the full investigation: Collaborator samples came from the United States, Italy and Spain and covered acute and convalescent phases of COVID-19. The dataset comprised deeply sampled blood TCRbeta repertoires from subjects exposed to, actively infected with, or recovered from COVID-19. Samples came from the ongoing ImmuneRACE study (first 160 participants) plus 1,254 subjects from 6 global collaborators. The repertoires were made available in a free public database intended to serve as a resource for research on the immune response to SARS-CoV-2. Where available, HLA class I and class II types were taken from metadata supplied by the sample provider and were not determined by assay-based typing. Sample metadata almost always included a de-identified subject ID, COVID-19 status, age in years and sex. The material from the prospective study consisted of cDNA or gDNA derived from T cells, B-cell-depleted T cells, or PBMCs. Results and caveats for the whole study, not just this receptor: The amount of clinical and demographic metadata varied by source and participant and was provided uncurated.

The CDR3 sequence holds 16 residues, the cysteine and phenylalanine included. The only DNA kept is the CDR3, 48 bases in frame from the first base. Sequences SGHTA (CDR1) and FQGNSA (CDR2) are obtained from the germline V gene. Unmatched junction bases come to 9, with V trimmed by 1 base and J by 6 bases. One collaborating source in Seattle enrolled patients during active infection and followed them longitudinally through the course of disease. Each collaborating institution followed its own protocols to collect whole blood in K2EDTA tubes. For TCRbeta analysis, collaborator samples were shipped as frozen whole blood, as isolated PBMCs, or as DNA extracted from either sample type. The immunoSEQ Assay, a bias-controlled multiplex PCR, was used to amplify TCRbeta CDR3 regions from genomic DNA. As for how the authors treated the data: The number of nucleated cells in each sample was estimated by amplification of reference gene primers within the assay. To quantify the absolute abundance of each unique TCRbeta CDR3 rearrangement, sequence reads were collapsed and filtered. Productive Simpson clonality was computed per sample as the square root of Simpson's diversity index over productive rearrangements. TCRdb obtained this table from immuneACCESS and retained in-frame rearrangements with V and J assigned. These tables miss some clones; where compared with another copy, unresolved V genes account for less than half of the shortfall, and the remainder is unexplained. The V and J calls and clone size are taken from that table; D and trimming were inferred from the DNA. This sample holds 300,000 to 350,000 clones; roughly 87% were observed only once. The ten largest clonotypes hold just over 9.5% of the sample.

This clone was seen just once. Its antigen specificity is not known. No much larger clonotype is one base removed from it; base qualities were not supplied. The chain links TRBV7-2 with TRBJ2-1; 7 central nucleotides agree with TRBD1. This sequence originates from a man aged 25 to 45 with COVID-19, enrolled during active disease. The specimen sequenced was peripheral blood. The CDR3 in this case is CASSLGWAGDSNEQFF. The DNA is as follows: TGTGCCAGCAGCTTAGGTTGGGCTGGGGACAGCAATGAGCAGTTCTTC.